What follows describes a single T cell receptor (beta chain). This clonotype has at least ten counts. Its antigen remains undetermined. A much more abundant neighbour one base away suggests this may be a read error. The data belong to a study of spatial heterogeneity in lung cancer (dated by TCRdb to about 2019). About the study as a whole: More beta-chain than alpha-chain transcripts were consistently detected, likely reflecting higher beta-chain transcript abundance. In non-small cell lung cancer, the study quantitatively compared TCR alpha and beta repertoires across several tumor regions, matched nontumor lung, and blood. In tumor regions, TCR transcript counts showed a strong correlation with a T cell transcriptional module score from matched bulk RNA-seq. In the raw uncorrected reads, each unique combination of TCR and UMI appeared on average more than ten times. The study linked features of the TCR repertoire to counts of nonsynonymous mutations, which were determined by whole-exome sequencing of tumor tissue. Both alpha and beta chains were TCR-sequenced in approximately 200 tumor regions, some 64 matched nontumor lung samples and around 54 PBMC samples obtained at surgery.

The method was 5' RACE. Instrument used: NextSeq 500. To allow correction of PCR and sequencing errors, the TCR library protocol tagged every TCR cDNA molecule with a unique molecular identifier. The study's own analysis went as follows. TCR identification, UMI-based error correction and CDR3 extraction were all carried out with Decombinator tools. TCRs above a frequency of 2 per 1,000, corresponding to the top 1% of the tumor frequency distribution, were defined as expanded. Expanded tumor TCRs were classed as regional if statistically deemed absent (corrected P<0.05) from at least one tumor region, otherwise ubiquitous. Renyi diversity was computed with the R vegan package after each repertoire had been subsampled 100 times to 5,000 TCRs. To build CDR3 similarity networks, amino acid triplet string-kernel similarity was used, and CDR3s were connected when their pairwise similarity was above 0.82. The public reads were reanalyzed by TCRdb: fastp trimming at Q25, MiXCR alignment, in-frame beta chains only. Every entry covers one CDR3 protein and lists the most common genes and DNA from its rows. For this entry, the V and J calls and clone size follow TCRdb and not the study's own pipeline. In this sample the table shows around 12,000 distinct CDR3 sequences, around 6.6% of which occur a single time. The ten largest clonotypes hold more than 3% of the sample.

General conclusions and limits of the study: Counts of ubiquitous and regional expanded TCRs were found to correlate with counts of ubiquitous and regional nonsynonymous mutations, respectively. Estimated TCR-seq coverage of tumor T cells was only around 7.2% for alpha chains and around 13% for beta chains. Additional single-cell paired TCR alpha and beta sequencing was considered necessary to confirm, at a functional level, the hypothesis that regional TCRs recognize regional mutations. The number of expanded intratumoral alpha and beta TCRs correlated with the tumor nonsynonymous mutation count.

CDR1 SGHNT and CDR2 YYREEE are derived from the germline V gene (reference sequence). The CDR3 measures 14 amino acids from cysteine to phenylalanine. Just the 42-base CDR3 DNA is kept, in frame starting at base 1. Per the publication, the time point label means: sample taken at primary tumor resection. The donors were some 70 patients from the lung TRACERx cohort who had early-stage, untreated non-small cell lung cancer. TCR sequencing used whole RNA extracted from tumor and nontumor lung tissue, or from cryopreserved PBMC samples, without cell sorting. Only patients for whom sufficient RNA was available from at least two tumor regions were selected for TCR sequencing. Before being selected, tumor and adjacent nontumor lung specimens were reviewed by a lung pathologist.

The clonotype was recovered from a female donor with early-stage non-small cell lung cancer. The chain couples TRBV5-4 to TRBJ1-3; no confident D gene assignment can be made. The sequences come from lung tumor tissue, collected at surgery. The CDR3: CAGSLVGSGNTIYF. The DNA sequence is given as TGTGCCGGCAGCTTGGTGGGTTCAGGAAACACCATATATTTT.